The present T cell receptor beta chain was sequenced within a study of radiotherapy plus CTLA-4 blockade in lung cancer. Measured with immunoSEQ multiplex PCR; TCRdb has only the in-frame clones, and not every one. The sample lists about 84,000 clones; about two thirds were seen once. Looked up from germline, CDR1 is MNHEY and CDR2 is SVGAGI. The junction had 9 bases not matched to a gene; V was cut back by 5 bases and J by 3 bases. The CDR3 has 15 amino acids. J is TRBJ2-7 and V is TRBV6-5; 8 positions agree with TRBD2. This receptor was obtained from a human donor with non-small cell lung cancer that progressed on radiotherapy plus ipilimumab. Specimen: peripheral blood, collected from a patient treated with radiotherapy plus ipilimumab. The CDR3 region has the DNA TGTGCCAGCAGTCCAAGCGGGAGCCCCTACTACGAGCAGTACTTC. Residues: CASSPSGSPYYEQYF.